This T cell receptor beta chain was sequenced for a study of blood T cell repertoires in COVID-19. Study context: Some COVID-19 samples were acute and others convalescent; all came from the United States, Italy and Spain.

The V end was cut by 5 bases, the J end by 0 bases, with 5 bases between. The V gene's germline CDR1 is SGHTA and CDR2 FQGTGA. The CDR3 consists of 14 residues. The table came from immunoSEQ multiplex PCR; TCRdb's copy has only in-frame clones and leaves some out. The repertoire includes roughly 200,000 clones, about 85% of them detected once, and more than 2.5% sits in the top ten. Cohort 3 recovery required two negative PCRs, clearance, or symptom resolution. Sequencing input: PBMCs or T cells enriched from blood (not recorded which). V usage is TRBV7-3 and J usage is TRBJ1-6, with no clear D. The source is a woman aged 25 to 39 who had recovered from COVID-19. In DNA form, the CDR3 reads TGTGCCAGCAGCCCAGACTCCTATAATTCACCCCTCCACTTT. This sequence encodes CASSPDSYNSPLHF.